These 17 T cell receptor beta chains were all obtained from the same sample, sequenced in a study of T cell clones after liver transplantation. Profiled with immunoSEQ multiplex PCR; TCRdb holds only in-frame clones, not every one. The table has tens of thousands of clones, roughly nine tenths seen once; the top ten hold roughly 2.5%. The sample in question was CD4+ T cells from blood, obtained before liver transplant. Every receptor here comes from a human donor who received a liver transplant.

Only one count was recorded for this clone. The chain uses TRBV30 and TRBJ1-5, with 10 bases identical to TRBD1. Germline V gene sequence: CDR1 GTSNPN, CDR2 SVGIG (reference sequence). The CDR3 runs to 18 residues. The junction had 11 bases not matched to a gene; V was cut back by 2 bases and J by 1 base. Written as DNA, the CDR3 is TGTGCCTGGAGTCGGGACAGGGGAGGGTTGGGGAGCAATCAGCCCCAGCATTTT. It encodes CAWSRDRGGLGSNQPQHF.

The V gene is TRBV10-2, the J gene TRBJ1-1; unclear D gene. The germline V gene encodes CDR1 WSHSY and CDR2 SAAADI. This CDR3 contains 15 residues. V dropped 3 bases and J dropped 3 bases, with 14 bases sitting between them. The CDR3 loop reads CASSERGGGHTEAFF. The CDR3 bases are TGCGCCAGCAGTGAACGTGGAGGTGGGCACACTGAAGCTTTCTTT.

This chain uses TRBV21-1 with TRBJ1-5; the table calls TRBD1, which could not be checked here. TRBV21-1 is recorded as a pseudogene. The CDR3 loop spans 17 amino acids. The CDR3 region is CASSNYRVAWSNQPQHF. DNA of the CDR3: TGTGCCAGCAGCAACTACAGGGTCGCGTGGAGCAATCAGCCCCAGCATTTT.

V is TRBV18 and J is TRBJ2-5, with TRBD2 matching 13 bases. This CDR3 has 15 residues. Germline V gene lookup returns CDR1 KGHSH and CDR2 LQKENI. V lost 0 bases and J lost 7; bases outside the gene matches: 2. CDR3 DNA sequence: TGTGCCAGCTCACCACCCGGACTAGCGGGAGCGACCCAGTACTTC. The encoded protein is CASSPPGLAGATQYF.

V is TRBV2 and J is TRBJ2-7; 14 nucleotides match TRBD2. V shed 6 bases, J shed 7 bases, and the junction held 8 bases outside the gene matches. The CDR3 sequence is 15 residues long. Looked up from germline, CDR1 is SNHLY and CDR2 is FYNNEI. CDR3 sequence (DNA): TGTGCCAGCAGGGGGACTAGCGGGAGAGAGAGGGAGCAGTACTTC. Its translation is CASRGTSGREREQYF.

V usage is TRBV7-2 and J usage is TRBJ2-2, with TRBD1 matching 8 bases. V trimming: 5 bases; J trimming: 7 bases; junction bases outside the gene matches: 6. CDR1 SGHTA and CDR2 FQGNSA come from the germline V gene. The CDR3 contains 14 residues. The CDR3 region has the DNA TGTGCCAGCAGCACGCAGGGGGCTAACGGGGAGCTGTTTTTT. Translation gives CASSTQGANGELFF.

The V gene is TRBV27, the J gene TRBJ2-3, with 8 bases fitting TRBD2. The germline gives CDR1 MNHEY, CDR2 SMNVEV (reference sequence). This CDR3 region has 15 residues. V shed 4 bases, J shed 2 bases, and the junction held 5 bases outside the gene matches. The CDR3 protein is CASSSGTRLTDTQYF. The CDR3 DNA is TGTGCCAGCAGTTCCGGGACTAGACTCACAGATACGCAGTATTTT.

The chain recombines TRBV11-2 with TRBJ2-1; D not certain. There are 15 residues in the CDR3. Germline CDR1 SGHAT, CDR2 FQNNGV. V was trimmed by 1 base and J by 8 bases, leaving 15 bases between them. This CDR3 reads CASSLGPRPPDEQFF. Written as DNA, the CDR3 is TGTGCCAGCAGCTTAGGCCCACGGCCCCCCGATGAGCAGTTCTTC. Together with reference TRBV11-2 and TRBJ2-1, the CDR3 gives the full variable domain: EAGVAQSPRYKIIEKRQSVAFWCNPISGHATLYWYQQILGQGPKLLIQFQNNGVVDDSQLPKDRFSAERLKGVDSTLKIQPAKLEDSAVYLCASSLGPRPPDEQFFGPGTRLTVL.

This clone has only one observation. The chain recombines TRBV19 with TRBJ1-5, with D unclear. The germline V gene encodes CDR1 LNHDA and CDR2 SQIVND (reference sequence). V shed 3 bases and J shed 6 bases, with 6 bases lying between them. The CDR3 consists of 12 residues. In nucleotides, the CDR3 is TGTGCCAGTAGTATCGGACCTCAGCCCCAGCATTTT. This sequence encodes CASSIGPQPQHF.

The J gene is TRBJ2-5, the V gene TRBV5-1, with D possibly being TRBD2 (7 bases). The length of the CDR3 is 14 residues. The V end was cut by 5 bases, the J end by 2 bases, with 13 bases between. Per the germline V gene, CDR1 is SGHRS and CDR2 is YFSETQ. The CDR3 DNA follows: TGCGCCAGCAGTGACGGGGGGCAGCAAGAGACCCAGTACTTC. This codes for CASSDGGQQETQYF.

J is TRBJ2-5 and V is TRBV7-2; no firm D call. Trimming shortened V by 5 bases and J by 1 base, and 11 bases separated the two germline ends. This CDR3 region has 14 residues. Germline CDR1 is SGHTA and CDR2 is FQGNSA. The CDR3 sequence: CASSPSLSQETQYF. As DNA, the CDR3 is TGTGCCAGCAGCCCAAGTCTGAGCCAAGAGACCCAGTACTTC.

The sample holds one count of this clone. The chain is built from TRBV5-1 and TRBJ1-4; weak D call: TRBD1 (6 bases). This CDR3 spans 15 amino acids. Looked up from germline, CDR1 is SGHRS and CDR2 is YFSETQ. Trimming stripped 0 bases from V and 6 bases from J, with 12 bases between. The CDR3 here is CASSLGYREYEKLFF. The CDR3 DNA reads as TGCGCCAGCAGCTTGGGGTACAGGGAATATGAAAAACTGTTTTTT.

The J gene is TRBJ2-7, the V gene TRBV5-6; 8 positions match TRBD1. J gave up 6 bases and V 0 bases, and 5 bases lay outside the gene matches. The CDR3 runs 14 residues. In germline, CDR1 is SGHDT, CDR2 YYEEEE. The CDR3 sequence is CASSLVRGRSEQYF. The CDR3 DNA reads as TGTGCCAGCAGCTTGGTCAGGGGGCGATCCGAGCAGTACTTC.

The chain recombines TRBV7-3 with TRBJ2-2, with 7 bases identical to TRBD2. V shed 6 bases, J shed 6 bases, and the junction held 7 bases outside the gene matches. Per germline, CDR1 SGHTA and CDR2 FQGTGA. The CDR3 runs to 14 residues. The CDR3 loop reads CASRGAGSAGELFF. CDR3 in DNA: TGTGCCAGCAGGGGAGCGGGAAGTGCCGGGGAGCTGTTTTTT.

CDR3 DNA: TGCGCCAGCAGCCAAGGCCCTCAGAGCTCTGGGGCCAACGTCCTGACTTTC. Its protein is CASSQGPQSSGANVLTF. The rearrangement uses TRBV4-1 and TRBJ2-6; D is unresolved. This CDR3 is 17 amino acids long. Trimming took 1 base from V and 0 from J, leaving 10 bases between them. Germline values: CDR1 MGHRA, CDR2 YSYEKL.

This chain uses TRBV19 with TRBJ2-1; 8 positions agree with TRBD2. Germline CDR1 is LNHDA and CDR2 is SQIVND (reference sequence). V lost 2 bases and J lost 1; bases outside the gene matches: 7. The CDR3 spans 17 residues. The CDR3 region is CASSITSSGSSYNEQFF. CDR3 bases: TGTGCCAGTAGTATAACGTCCAGCGGGAGTTCCTACAATGAGCAGTTCTTC.

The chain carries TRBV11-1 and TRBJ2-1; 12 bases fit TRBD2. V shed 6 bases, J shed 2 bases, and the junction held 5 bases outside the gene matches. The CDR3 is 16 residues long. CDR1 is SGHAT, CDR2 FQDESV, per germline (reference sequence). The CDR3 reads CASRSTSGRPYNEQFF. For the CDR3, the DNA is TGTGCCAGCAGATCTACTAGCGGGAGGCCCTACAATGAGCAGTTCTTC.